This T cell receptor (beta chain) was obtained from a study of blood T cell repertoires in COVID-19. Study overall: From T cells, B-cell-depleted T cells, or PBMCs came the material, which was cDNA or gDNA.

Looked up from germline, CDR1 is MGHDK and CDR2 is SYGVNS. CDR3 size: 16 residues. V was shortened by 8 bases and J by 0 bases, with 14 bases between the two germline ends. Some clones are missing from TCRdb's copy, which holds only in-frame ones; the method was immunoSEQ multiplex PCR. The sample records hundreds of thousands of clones, 75% to 90% being singletons. The specimen sequenced was peripheral blood. The sequence was collected from a woman aged 25-40 years with active or convalescent COVID-19. The chain recombines TRBV25-1 with TRBJ2-6; D might be TRBD2 (7 bases). CDR3 in DNA: TGTGCCAGCCGCGCAGGGGACTACTCTGGGGCCAACGTCCTGACTTTC. This encodes CASRAGDYSGANVLTF.